The clone carrying this T cell receptor (beta chain) was observed a handful of times. The data originate from a study of T cell repertoires in cytomegalovirus infection. Using its own MiXCR run on the reads, TCRdb lists one record per CDR3 protein. The sample shows about 400,000 distinct CDR3 sequences, 15% to 20% of them seen only once. This TCR derives from a human donor in good health (CMV status not recorded). Some clones in this sample may be carry-over from other donors' samples. Sequencing was done on a sample of PBMCs.

The CDR3 DNA reads as TGTGCCGGGATGACAAGACCGAACACCGGGGAGCTGTTTTTT. Translating gives CAGMTRPNTGELFF. The chain uses TRBV6-1 and TRBJ2-2; D ambiguous. The V gene lost 11 bases and the J gene lost 0 bases, with 13 bases spanning the gap. Germline loops: CDR1 MNHNS, CDR2 SASEGT. The CDR3 sequence is 14 residues long.